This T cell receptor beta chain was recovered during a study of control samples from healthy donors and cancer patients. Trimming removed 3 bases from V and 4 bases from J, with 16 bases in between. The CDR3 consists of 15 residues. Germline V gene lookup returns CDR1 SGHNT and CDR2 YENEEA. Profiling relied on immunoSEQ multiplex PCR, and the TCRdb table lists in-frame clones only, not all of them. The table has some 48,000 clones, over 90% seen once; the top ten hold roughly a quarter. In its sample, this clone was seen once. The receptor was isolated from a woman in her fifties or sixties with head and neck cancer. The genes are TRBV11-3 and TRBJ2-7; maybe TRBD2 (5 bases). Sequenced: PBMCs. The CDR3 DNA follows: TGTGCCAGCAGCTTCCTAAGCGGAGGTCAGTACGAGCAGTACTTC. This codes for CASSFLSGGQYEQYF.